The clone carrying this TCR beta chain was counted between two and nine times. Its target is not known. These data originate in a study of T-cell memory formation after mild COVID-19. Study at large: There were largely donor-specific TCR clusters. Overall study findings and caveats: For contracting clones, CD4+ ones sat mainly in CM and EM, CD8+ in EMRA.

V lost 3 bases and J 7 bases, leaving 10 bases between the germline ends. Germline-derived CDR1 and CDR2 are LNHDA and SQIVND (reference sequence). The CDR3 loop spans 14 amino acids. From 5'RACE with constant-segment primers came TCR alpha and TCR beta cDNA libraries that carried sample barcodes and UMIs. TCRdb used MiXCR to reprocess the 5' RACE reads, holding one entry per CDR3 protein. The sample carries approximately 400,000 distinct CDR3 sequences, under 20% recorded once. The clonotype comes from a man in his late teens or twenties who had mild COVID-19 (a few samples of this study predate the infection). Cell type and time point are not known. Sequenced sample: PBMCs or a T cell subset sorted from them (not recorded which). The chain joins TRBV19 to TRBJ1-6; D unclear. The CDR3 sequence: CASSIPAVNSPLHF. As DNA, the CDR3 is TGTGCCAGTAGTATCCCGGCGGTCAATTCACCCCTCCACTTT.